This T cell receptor beta chain was sequenced in a study of cytomegalovirus exposure and HLA in healthy donors. V lost 1 base to trimming and J lost 9 bases, with 16 bases between them. Germline-derived CDR1 and CDR2 are MNHNS and SASEGT. The CDR3 loop spans 15 amino acids. Both 60 Vbeta primers and 13 Jbeta primers went into the PCR. Generated by immunoSEQ multiplex PCR, the TCRdb table keeps only in-frame clones and is missing some. Seen here are approximately 130,000 clones, over 70% observed once, and the top ten hold about 3%. The sequenced material came from PBMCs. The clonotype was recovered from a man in his thirties or forties in good health and CMV-seronegative. The chain employs TRBV6-1 and TRBJ1-5, with no clear D. The CDR3 loop reads CASSEVAGHPWPQHF. The CDR3 coding sequence is TGTGCCAGCAGTGAAGTGGCAGGCCACCCTTGGCCCCAGCATTTT.